These 30 T cell receptor beta chains came from one sample sequenced in a study of T cell repertoires in cytomegalovirus infection. These receptors' targets are unknown. TCRdb reanalysed the reads using MiXCR and keeps one entry per CDR3 protein. This table holds around 800,000 distinct CDR3 sequences, about 30% found once. The sample consisted of cultured CD8+ T cells from PBMCs, taken from culture after CMV antigen stimulation. Receptors originate from a human donor in good health (CMV status not recorded). Some clones in this sample may be carry-over from other donors' samples.

CDR3 DNA: TGTGCCAGCACACCCGAGCCGGGGGGCGGCGGCTACACCTTC. Translating it yields CASTPEPGGGGYTF. The chain has TRBV5-4 and TRBJ1-2; D perhaps matches TRBD1 (6 bases). V was shortened by 6 bases and J by 8 bases, with 20 bases between the two germline ends. The CDR3 sequence is 14 residues long. The V gene's germline CDR1 is SGHNT and CDR2 YYREEE (reference sequence). The whole variable domain, filled in from reference TRBV5-4 and TRBJ1-2, reads ETGVTQSPTHLIKTRGQQVTLRCSSQSGHNTVSWYQQALGQGPQFIFQYYREEENGRGNFPPRFSGLQFPNYSSELNVNALELDDSALYLCASTPEPGGGGYTFGSGTRLTVV.

V usage is TRBV12-3 or TRBV12-4 and J usage is TRBJ2-3; D is uncertain. Trimming took off 5 bases at V and 6 bases at J, with 15 bases between the two ends. The CDR3 spans 14 residues. CDR3 in DNA: TGTGCCAGCAGTGTGACGAGTCGGTTGGATACGCAGTATTTT. Its protein product is CASSVTSRLDTQYF.

J is TRBJ2-7 and V is TRBV6-6; 8 nucleotides agree with TRBD1. The CDR3 is 15 residues long. The ends lost 2 bases at V and 5 bases at J; junction bases unmatched: 8. Germline V gene sequence: CDR1 MNHNY, CDR2 SVGAGI (reference sequence). The CDR3 loop reads CASSYPGQAYNEQYF. CDR3 in DNA: TGTGCCAGCAGTTACCCGGGACAGGCCTACAACGAGCAGTACTTC.

The V and J genes are TRBV2 and TRBJ2-6; D gene uncertain. V shed 6 bases and J shed 2 bases, with 11 bases lying between them. This CDR3 has 15 amino acids. Germline V gives CDR1 SNHLY, CDR2 FYNNEI. The DNA of the CDR3 is TGTGCCAGCAGAACAAGGGTGCCTGGGGCCAACGTCCTGACTTTC. The encoded protein is CASRTRVPGANVLTF.

The chain recombines TRBV6-2 or TRBV6-3 with TRBJ1-3; D unresolved. Germline V CDR1 and CDR2: MNHEY, SVGEGT. The CDR3 covers 14 residues. V shed 2 bases and J shed 0 bases, with 5 bases lying between them. CDR3 coding DNA: TGTGCCAGCAGTTACGACCACTCTGGAAACACCATATATTTT. Its translation: CASSYDHSGNTIYF.

The V and J genes are TRBV7-9 and TRBJ1-1, with no clear D. CDR1 and CDR2 (germline): SEHNR, FQNEAQ (reference sequence). CDR3 length: 12 residues. V gave up 7 bases and J gave up 6 bases, with 12 bases separating them. CDR3 sequence (DNA): TGTGCCAGCAACTTCGATCGCCCTGAAGCTTTCTTT. Amino acid sequence: CASNFDRPEAFF.

There are many counts of this clonotype. The chain employs TRBV7-9 and TRBJ2-4, with TRBD2 as a possible D gene (5 bases). Looked up from germline, CDR1 is SEHNR and CDR2 is FQNEAQ (reference sequence). This CDR3 is 17 amino acids long. V was trimmed by 0 bases and J by 0 bases, leaving 12 bases between them. Here the CDR3 DNA reads TGTGCCAGCAGCTTAGCGAAGGCGGGCCTAGCCAAAAACATTCAGTACTTC. Translated, it gives CASSLAKAGLAKNIQYF. Looking up the rest from reference TRBV7-9 and TRBJ2-4 gives the full variable domain: DTGVSQNPRHKITKRGQNVTFRCDPISEHNRLYWYRQTLGQGPEFLTYFQNEAQLEKSRLLSDRFSAERPKGSFSTLEIQRTEQGDSAMYLCASSLAKAGLAKNIQYFGAGTRLSVL.

In regard to this clonotype: A much more abundant neighbour one base away suggests this may be a read error. The conserved phenylalanine or tryptophan normally closing the CDR3 is absent here, so this likely arose from a read error. The rearrangement links TRBV7-8 to TRBJ2-1; 10 bases map to TRBD2. This CDR3 has 15 amino acids. The germline gives CDR1 SGHVS, CDR2 FQNEAQ. V lost 7 bases and J lost 7; bases outside the gene matches: 10. The CDR3 DNA follows: TGTGCCAGCAAAGGCAGCGGGGGGGGCCGGAATGAGCAGTTCTTG. Protein: CASKGSGGGRNEQFL.

In this sample, this clonotype turned up many times. The chain couples TRBV7-6 to TRBJ2-5, with a possible D match to TRBD2 (6 bases). Germline V lookup: CDR1 SGHVS, CDR2 FNYEAQ. The CDR3 runs 15 residues. The germline V and J ends were trimmed by 3 bases and 2 bases, with 13 bases remaining between them. CDR3 sequence: CASSLIAGRQETQYF. The CDR3 DNA follows: TGTGCCAGCAGCTTGATCGCAGGGAGGCAAGAGACCCAGTACTTC.

Only a few counts were recorded for this clonotype. The gene calls are TRBV19 and TRBJ1-1; D is possibly TRBD1 (6 bases). The CDR3 covers 15 residues. The V end lost 4 bases, the J end lost 4 bases, and 16 bases lay between the germline ends. Germline V lookup: CDR1 LNHDA, CDR2 SQIVND (reference sequence). Here the CDR3 DNA reads TGTGCCAGTAGTACAAGTATACAGGGAGGCACTGAAGCTTTCTTT. Translation gives CASSTSIQGGTEAFF.

This clonotype has at least ten counts. The rearrangement joins TRBV7-8 to TRBJ2-7; no definite D call. Germline CDR1 SGHVS, CDR2 FQNEAQ. The CDR3 consists of 13 residues. Between the trimmed V and J ends, which lost 3 bases and 1 base, there was a span of 7 bases. Written as DNA, the CDR3 is TGTGCCAGCAGCTTGCTGGGGTCCTACGAGCAGTACTTC. Protein: CASSLLGSYEQYF.

The chain recombines TRBV6-5 with TRBJ2-5; the match to TRBD2 covers 11 bases. The CDR3 length is 16 residues. The germline gives CDR1 MNHEY, CDR2 SVGAGI. V gave up 6 bases and J gave up 10 bases; unmatched junction bases: 16. CDR3 nucleotide sequence: TGTGCCAGCAGGGGGGGGACTAGCGGAATCCATGGGGACCAGTACTTC. Translated: CASRGGTSGIHGDQYF.

V is TRBV14 and J is TRBJ1-1; perhaps TRBD1 as D (5 bases). The CDR3 consists of 18 residues. Germline CDR1 and CDR2: SGHDN and FVKESK. Trimming stripped 0 bases from V and 5 bases from J, with 22 bases between. CDR3 DNA sequence: TGTGCCAGCAGCCAAGACATTCTCGGATGGGGCCCGGGAACTGAAGCTTTCTTT. This sequence encodes CASSQDILGWGPGTEAFF.

This clonotype has just a few counts. The rearrangement links TRBV12-3 or TRBV12-4 to TRBJ1-5; D is uncertain. Trimming shortened V by 3 bases and J by 1 base, and 10 bases separated the two germline ends. The CDR3 is 15 residues long. CDR3 nucleotide sequence: TGTGCCAGCAGTTTCTATCCAGGAAGCAATCAGCCCCAGCATTTT. Protein product: CASSFYPGSNQPQHF.

V is TRBV11-3 and J is TRBJ2-3, with 8 bases that match TRBD2. In germline, CDR1 is SGHNT, CDR2 YENEEA. This CDR3 has 12 amino acids. Trimming removed 6 bases from V and 14 bases from J; junction bases left unmatched: 10. DNA of the CDR3: TGTGCCAGCAGTACCGGCGGACTAGCTCCGTATTTT. The encoded protein is CASSTGGLAPYF.

There are a few counts of this clonotype. This chain uses TRBV7-6 with TRBJ1-6, with D unclear. In germline, CDR1 is SGHVS, CDR2 FNYEAQ. V lost 5 bases and J lost 8, with 10 bases in between. CDR3 length equals 13 residues. The CDR3 coding sequence is TGTGCCAGCAGCCAAGTGGGTGATTCACCCCTCCACTTT. It translates to CASSQVGDSPLHF.

In regard to this clonotype: A clone one base away is much larger, so this may be a read error. The chain couples TRBV10-3 to TRBJ2-2; D remains unclear. Germline CDR1 reads ENHRY; CDR2 reads SYGVKD. CDR3 length equals 12 residues. The CDR3 DNA is TGTGCCATCATAGAGAACACCGAGGAGCTGTTTTTT. Protein product: CAIIENTEELFF.

This clonotype has only a few counts. This rearrangement joins TRBV29-1 to TRBJ1-1; D gene ambiguous. Trimming shortened V by 1 base and J by 0 bases, and 9 bases separated the two germline ends. The CDR3 is 14 residues long. Germline assignment: CDR1 SQVTM and CDR2 ANQGSEA. CDR3 residues: CSVEVYTMNTEAFF. The CDR3 region has the DNA TGCAGCGTTGAAGTCTATACCATGAACACTGAAGCTTTCTTT. Complete variable domain (other parts from reference TRBV29-1 and TRBJ1-1): SAVISQKPSRDICQRGTSLTIQCQVDSQVTMMFWYRQQPGQSLTLIATANQGSEATYESGFVIDKFPISRPNLTFSTLTVSNMSPEDSSIYLCSVEVYTMNTEAFFGQGTRLTVV.

There are a few counts of this clonotype. The chain recombines TRBV19 with TRBJ2-6; tentative D call: TRBD1 (6 bases). The CDR3 loop spans 20 amino acids. V lost 6 bases, J lost 0 bases, and 24 bases lay in between. Germline V lookup: CDR1 LNHDA, CDR2 SQIVND (reference sequence). CDR3 protein: CASRDQRGGQSPSGANVLTF. The CDR3 region has the DNA TGTGCCAGTAGAGACCAAAGGGGTGGACAGTCCCCCTCTGGGGCCAACGTCCTGACTTTC.

This clonotype was observed a handful of times. The chain has TRBV12-3 or TRBV12-4 and TRBJ2-3, with TRBD2 matching over 9 bases. V gave up 5 bases and J gave up 0 bases; unmatched junction bases: 6. CDR3 length equals 16 residues. CDR3 protein: CASSQGLAPSTDTQYF. In nucleotides, the CDR3 is TGTGCCAGCAGTCAAGGACTAGCGCCGAGCACAGATACGCAGTATTTT.

The V gene is TRBV6-2 or TRBV6-3, the J gene TRBJ2-7; no clear D gene. V was pared by 2 bases and J by 1 base, with 6 bases between. Germline V gene lookup returns CDR1 MNHEY and CDR2 SVGEGT. The CDR3 covers 13 residues. Here the CDR3 reads CASSYHPSYEQYV. CDR3 nucleotides: TGTGCCAGCAGTTACCACCCGTCCTACGAGCAGTACGTC.

There are many counts of this clonotype. This rearrangement joins TRBV7-2 to TRBJ1-2, with D unresolved. From germline, CDR1 is SGHTA and CDR2 FQGNSA. Trimming stripped 4 bases from V and 3 bases from J, with 18 bases between. This CDR3 spans 16 amino acids. DNA for the CDR3: TGTGCCAGCAGCTCCCCTTCTACCGGTGGGGACTATGGCTACACCTTC. It codes for CASSSPSTGGDYGYTF.

The rearrangement links TRBV12-3 or TRBV12-4 to TRBJ1-2; D is ambiguous. The V end lost 5 bases, the J end lost 8 bases, and 15 bases lay between the germline ends. This CDR3 comprises 13 residues. The CDR3 loop reads CASSPRGVQGYTF. The DNA for the CDR3 is TGTGCCAGCAGTCCCAGAGGAGTGCAAGGCTACACCTTC.

This clonotype was observed a few times. The rearrangement joins TRBV6-2 or TRBV6-3 to TRBJ2-1; tentative D call: TRBD2 (6 bases). Germline CDR1 is MNHEY and CDR2 is SVGEGT. CDR3 length: 14 amino acids. Deletions cut 8 bases from V and 6 bases from J, with 17 bases between. CDR3 protein: CASQELAVPNEQFF. CDR3 nucleotides: TGTGCCAGCCAAGAACTAGCAGTCCCCAATGAGCAGTTCTTC.

The rearrangement uses TRBV7-8 and TRBJ1-3; 8 bases map to TRBD1. The CDR3 is 15 residues long. With 5 bases clipped from V and 5 bases from J, the junction kept 8 bases outside the gene matches. Germline V gene sequence: CDR1 SGHVS, CDR2 FQNEAQ. CDR3 nucleotides: TGTGCCAGCAGCCCCGGACAGGGCCAGAGAAACACCATATATTTT. Translated: CASSPGQGQRNTIYF.

A remark on this clonotype: It is unclear where the CDR3 begins or ends on the DNA, so no DNA is shown, and the CDR3 is as TCRdb lists it. The V gene is TRBV20-1, the J gene TRBJ2-7; TRBD2 reflects the table's D call only, with no check against the DNA. Germline V gene lookup returns CDR1 DFQATT and CDR2 SNEGSKA (reference sequence). Ends included, the CDR3 has 16 residues. The CDR3 reads CSARSTFGARTYEQYF.

This rearrangement joins TRBV6-5 to TRBJ2-7, with D possibly being TRBD2 (6 bases). The CDR3 is made up of 14 amino acids. V was trimmed by 1 base and J by 5 bases, leaving 12 bases between them. In germline, CDR1 is MNHEY, CDR2 SVGAGI. CDR3 DNA: TGTGCCAGCAGTTACTTTGGGGGGAACCACGAGCAGTACTTC. It specifies CASSYFGGNHEQYF.

This clonotype was seen once. The genes are TRBV12-5 and TRBJ2-2; weak D call: TRBD2 (5 bases). This CDR3 comprises 14 residues. Germline V gene lookup returns CDR1 LGHNT and CDR2 FRNRAP. The ends were cut back, 3 bases at V and 3 bases at J, with 8 bases in the middle. CDR3 region: CASGLGGHTGELFF. Here the CDR3 DNA reads TGTGCTAGTGGTTTAGGCGGGCACACCGGGGAGCTGTTTTTT.

V is TRBV12-3 or TRBV12-4 and J is TRBJ2-7; no clear D. The CDR3 runs 14 residues. Deletions cut 1 base from V and 1 base from J, with 8 bases between. The CDR3 is CASSLGSMSYEQYF. For the CDR3, the DNA is TGTGCCAGCAGTTTAGGCAGCATGTCCTACGAGCAGTACTTC.

This clonotype was observed a handful of times. The chain couples TRBV28 to TRBJ2-7; D possibly corresponds to TRBD1 (6 bases). Germline V gives CDR1 MDHEN, CDR2 SYDVKM. V shed 6 bases and J shed 6 bases, with 15 bases lying between them. The CDR3 has 13 residues. For the CDR3, the DNA is TGTGCCAGCAGCCATAGACAGGTCGGCGAGCAGTACGTC. Translation gives CASSHRQVGEQYV.